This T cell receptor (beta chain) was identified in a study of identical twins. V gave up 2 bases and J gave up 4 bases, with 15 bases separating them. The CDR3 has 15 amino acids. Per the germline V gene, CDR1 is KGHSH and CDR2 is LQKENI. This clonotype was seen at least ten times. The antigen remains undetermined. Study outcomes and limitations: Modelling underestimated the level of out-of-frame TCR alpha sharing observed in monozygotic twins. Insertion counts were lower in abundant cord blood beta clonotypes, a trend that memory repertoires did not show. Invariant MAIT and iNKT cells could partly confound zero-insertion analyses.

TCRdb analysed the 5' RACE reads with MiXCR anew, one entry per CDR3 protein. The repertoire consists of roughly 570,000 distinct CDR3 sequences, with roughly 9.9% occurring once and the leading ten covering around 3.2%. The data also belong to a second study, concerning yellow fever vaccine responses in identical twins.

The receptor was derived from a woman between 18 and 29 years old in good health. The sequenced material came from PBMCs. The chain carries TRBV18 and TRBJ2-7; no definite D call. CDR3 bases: TGTGCCAGCTCACCAATCCCTGGTCGGACGTACGAGCAGTACTTC. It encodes CASSPIPGRTYEQYF.